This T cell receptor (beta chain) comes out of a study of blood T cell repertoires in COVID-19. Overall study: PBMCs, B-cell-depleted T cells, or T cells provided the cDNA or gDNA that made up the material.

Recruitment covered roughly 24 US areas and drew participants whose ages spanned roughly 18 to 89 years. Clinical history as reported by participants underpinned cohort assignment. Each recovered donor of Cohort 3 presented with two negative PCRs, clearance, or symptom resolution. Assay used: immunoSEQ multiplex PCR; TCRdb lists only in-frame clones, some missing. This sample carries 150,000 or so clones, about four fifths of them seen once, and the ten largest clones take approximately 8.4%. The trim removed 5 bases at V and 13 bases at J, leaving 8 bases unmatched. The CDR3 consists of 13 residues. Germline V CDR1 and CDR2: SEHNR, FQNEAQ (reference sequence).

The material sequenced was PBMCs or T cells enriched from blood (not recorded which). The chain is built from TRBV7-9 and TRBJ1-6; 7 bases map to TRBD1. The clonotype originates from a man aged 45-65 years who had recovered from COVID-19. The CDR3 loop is CASSLGDSSPLHF. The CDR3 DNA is TGTGCCAGCAGCCTAGGGGACAGCAGTCCCCTCCACTTT.